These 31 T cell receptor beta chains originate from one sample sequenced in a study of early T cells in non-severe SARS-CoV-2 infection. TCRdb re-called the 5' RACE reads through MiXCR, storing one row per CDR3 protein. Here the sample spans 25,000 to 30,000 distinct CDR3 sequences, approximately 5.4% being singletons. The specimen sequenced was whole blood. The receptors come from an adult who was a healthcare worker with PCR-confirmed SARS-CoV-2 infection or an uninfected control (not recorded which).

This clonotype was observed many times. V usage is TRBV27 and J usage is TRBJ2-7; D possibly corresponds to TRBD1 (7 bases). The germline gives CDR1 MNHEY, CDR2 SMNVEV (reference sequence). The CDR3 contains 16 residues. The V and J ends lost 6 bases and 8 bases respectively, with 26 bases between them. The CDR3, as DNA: TGTGCCAGCAGCCAAACCCGCGCAGGGGGGAAGGTAAAGCAGTACTTC. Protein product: CASSQTRAGGKVKQYF.

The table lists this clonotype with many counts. The CDR3 DNA sequence: TGTGCCAGCAGCTTGGGACCCCGGACAGAAGTCAATGAGCAGTTCTTC. Translating it yields CASSLGPRTEVNEQFF. The chain recombines TRBV5-8 with TRBJ2-1; D is possibly TRBD1 (6 bases). This CDR3 spans 16 amino acids. Germline CDR1 reads SGHTS; CDR2 reads YDEGEE. Trimming pared 0 bases from V and 6 bases from J, leaving 16 bases between. Full variable domain (remainder filled in from reference TRBV5-8 and TRBJ2-1): EAGVTQSPTHLIKTRGQQATLRCSPISGHTSVYWYQQALGLGLQFLLWYDEGEERNRGNFPPRFSGRQFPNYSSELNVNALELEDSALYLCASSLGPRTEVNEQFFGPGTRLTVL.

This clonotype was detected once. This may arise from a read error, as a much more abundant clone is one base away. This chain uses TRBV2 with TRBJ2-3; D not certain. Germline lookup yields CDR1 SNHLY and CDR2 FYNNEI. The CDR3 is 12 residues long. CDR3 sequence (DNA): TGTACCACCCAAATCGCCGCAGATACGCAGTATTTT. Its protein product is CTTQIAADTQYF.

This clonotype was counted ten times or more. The CDR3 loop reads CAISESSYALRSYEQYF. The DNA of the CDR3 is TGTGCCATCAGTGAGTCATCCTACGCCCTTAGGTCCTACGAGCAGTACTTC. The chain couples TRBV10-3 to TRBJ2-7; D not certain. Germline V gene data show CDR1 as ENHRY and CDR2 as SYGVKD. Trimming took 0 bases from V and 1 from J, leaving 16 bases between them. The CDR3 is 17 residues long.

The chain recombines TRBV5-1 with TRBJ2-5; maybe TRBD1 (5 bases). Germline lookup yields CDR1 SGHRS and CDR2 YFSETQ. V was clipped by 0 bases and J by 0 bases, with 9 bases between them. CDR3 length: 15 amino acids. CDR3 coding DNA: TGCGCCAGCAGCTTGGAGCCAGGGAACCAAGAGACCCAGTACTTC. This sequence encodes CASSLEPGNQETQYF.

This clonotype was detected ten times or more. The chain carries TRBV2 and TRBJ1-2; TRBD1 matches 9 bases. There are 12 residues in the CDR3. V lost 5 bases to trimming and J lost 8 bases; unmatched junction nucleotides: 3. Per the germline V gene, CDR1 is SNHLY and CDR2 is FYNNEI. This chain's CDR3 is CASSWTGEGYTF. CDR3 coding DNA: TGTGCCAGCAGTTGGACAGGGGAAGGCTACACCTTC.

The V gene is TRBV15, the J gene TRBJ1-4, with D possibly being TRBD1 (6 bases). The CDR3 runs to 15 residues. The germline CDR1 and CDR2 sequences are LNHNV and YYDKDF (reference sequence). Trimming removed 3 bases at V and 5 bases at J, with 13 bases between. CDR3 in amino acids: CATSRSGTRNEKLFF. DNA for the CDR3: TGTGCCACCAGCAGGTCCGGGACAAGGAATGAAAAACTGTTTTTT. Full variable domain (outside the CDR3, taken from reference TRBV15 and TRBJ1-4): DAMVIQNPRYQVTQFGKPVTLSCSQTLNHNVMYWYQQKSSQAPKLLFHYYDKDFNNEADTPDNFQSRRPNTSFCFLDIRSPGLGDTAMYLCATSRSGTRNEKLFFGSGTQLSVL.

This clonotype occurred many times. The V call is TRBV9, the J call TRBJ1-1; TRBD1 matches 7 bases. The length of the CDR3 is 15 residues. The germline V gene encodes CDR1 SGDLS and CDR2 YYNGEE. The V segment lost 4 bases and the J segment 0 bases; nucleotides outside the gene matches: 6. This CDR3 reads CASSRQGGLNTEAFF. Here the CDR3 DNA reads TGTGCCAGCAGCCGACAGGGAGGGTTGAACACTGAAGCTTTCTTT.

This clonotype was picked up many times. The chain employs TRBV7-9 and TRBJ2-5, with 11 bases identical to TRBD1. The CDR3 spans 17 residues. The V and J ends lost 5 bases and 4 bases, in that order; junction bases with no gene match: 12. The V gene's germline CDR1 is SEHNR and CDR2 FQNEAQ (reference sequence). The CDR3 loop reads CASSAGTGGPGGETQYF. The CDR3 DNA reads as TGTGCCAGCAGCGCAGGGACAGGGGGTCCAGGAGGAGAGACCCAGTACTTC.

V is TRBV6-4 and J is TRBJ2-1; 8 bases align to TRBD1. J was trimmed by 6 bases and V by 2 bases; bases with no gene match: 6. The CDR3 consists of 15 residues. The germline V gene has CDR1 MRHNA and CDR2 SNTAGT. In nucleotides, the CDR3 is TGTGCCAGCAGTGACGATGGACAGGGTATCAATGAGCAGTTCTTC. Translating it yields CASSDDGQGINEQFF.

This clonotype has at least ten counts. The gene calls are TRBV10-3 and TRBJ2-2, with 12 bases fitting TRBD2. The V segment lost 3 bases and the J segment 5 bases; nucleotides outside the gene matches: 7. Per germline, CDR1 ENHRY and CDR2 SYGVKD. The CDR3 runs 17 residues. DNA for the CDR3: TGTGCCATCAGTGATAGGACTAGCGGGATACAAACCGGGGAGCTGTTTTTT. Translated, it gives CAISDRTSGIQTGELFF.

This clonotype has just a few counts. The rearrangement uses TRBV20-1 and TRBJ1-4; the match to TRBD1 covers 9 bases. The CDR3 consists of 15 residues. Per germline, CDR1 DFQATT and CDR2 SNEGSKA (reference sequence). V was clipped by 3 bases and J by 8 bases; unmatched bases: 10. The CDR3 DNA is TGCAGTGCTAGCCAGAACAGGGGGCACGTGGAAAAACTGTTTTTT. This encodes CSASQNRGHVEKLFF.

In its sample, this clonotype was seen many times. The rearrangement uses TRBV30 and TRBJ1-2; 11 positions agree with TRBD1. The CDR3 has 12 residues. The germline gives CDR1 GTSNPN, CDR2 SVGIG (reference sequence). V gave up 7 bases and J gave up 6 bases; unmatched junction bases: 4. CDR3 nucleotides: TGTGCCTCCGGACAGGGGGCGGATGGCTACACCTTC. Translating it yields CASGQGADGYTF.

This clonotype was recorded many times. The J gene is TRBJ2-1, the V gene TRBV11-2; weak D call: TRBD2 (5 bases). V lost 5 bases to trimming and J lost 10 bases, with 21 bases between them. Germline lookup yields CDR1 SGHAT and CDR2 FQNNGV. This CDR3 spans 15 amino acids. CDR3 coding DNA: TGTGCCAGCAGCCACCTGTTTCGGACTGGAGAAGAGCAGTTCTTC. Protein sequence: CASSHLFRTGEEQFF.

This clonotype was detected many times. The CDR3 region has the DNA TGTGCCAGCTCACCACTGAACCACCCCGAAATATACGAGCAGTACTTC. This codes for CASSPLNHPEIYEQYF. The chain links TRBV18 to TRBJ2-7; no definite D call. The CDR3 sequence is 16 residues long. Germline loops: CDR1 KGHSH, CDR2 LQKENI. V gave up 1 base and J gave up 4 bases, with 17 bases separating them.

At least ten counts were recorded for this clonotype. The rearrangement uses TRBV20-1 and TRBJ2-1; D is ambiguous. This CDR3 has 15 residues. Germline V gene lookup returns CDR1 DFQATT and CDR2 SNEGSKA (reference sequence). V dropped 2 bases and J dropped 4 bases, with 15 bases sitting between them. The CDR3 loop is CSARIRRSGYNEQFF. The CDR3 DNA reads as TGCAGTGCTAGAATAAGGCGGAGTGGGTACAATGAGCAGTTCTTC.

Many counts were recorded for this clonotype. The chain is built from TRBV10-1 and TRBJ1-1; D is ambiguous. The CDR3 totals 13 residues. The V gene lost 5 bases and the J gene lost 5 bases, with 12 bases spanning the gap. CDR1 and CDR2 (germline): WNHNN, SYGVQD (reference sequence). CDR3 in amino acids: CASSPGAGTEAFF. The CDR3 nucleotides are TGCGCCAGCAGTCCGGGCGCGGGGACTGAAGCTTTCTTT.

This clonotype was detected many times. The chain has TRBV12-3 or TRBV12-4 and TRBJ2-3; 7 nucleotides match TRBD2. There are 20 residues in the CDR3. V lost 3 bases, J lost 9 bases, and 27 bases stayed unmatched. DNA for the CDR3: TGTGCCAGCAGTTTCCTGAGAACCGGGACTACACGTACCAGCGGGGCCACGCAGTATTTT. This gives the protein CASSFLRTGTTRTSGATQYF.

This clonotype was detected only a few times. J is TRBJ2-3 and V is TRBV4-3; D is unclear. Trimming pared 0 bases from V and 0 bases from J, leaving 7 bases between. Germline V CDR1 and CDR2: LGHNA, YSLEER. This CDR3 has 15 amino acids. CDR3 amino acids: CASSQEFFSTDTQYF. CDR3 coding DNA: TGCGCCAGCAGCCAAGAATTTTTCAGCACAGATACGCAGTATTTT.

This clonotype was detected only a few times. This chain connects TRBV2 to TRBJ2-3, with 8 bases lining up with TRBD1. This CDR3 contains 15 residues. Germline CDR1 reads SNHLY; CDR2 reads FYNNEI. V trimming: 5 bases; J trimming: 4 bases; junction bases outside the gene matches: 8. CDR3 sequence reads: CASSFDRGNADTQYF. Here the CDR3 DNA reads TGTGCCAGCAGTTTTGACAGGGGAAACGCAGATACGCAGTATTTT.

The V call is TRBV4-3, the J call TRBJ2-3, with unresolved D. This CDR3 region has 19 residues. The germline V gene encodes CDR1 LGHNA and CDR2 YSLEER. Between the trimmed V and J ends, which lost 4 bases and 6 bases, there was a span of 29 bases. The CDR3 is CASSRSPWAPTTISDTQYF. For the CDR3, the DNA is TGCGCCAGCAGCCGATCGCCCTGGGCCCCCACAACGATCAGCGATACGCAGTATTTT.

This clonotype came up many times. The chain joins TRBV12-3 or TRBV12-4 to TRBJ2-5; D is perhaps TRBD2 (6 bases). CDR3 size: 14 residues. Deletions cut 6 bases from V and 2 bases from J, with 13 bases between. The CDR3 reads CASSRRDEQETQYF. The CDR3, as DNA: TGTGCCAGCAGCCGGCGGGACGAGCAAGAGACCCAGTACTTC.

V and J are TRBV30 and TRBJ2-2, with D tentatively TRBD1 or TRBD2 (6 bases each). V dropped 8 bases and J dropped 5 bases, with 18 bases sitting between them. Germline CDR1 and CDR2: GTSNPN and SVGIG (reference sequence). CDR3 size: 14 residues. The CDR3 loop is CAGNRGPGTGELFF. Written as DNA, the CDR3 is TGTGCCGGAAACCGGGGGCCGGGAACCGGGGAGCTGTTTTTT.

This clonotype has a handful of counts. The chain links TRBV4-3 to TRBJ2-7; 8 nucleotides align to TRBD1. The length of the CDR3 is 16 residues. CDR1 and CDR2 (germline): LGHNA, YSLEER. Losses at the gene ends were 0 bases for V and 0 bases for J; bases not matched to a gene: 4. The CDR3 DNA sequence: TGCGCCAGCAGCCAAGATAGGACAGGGCCCTCCTACGAGCAGTACTTC. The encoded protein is CASSQDRTGPSYEQYF.

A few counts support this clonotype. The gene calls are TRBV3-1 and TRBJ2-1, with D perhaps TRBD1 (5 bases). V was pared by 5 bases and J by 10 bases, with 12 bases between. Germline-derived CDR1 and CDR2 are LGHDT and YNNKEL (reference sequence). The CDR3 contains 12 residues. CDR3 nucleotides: TGTGCCAGCAGCGTTACAGGTGAAGAGCAGTTCTTC. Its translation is CASSVTGEEQFF.

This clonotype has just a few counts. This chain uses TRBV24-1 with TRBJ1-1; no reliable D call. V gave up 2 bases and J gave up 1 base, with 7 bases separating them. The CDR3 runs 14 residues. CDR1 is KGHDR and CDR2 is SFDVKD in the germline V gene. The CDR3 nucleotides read TGTGCCACCAGTGATTCCAAGGGGAACACTGAAGCTTTCTTT. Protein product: CATSDSKGNTEAFF.

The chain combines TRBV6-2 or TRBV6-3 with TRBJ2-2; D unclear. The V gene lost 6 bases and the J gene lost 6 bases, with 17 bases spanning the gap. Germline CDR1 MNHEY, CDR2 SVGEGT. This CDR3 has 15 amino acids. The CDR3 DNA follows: TGTGCCAGCAGAAGAGATCCAGGAATCTCCGGGGAGCTGTTTTTT. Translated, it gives CASRRDPGISGELFF.

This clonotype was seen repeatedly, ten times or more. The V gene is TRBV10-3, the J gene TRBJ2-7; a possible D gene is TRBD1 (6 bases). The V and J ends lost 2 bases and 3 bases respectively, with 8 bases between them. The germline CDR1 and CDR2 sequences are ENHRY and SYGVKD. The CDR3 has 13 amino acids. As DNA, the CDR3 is TGTGCCATCAGTGAGGGACAGAGCTACGAGCAGTACTTC. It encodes CAISEGQSYEQYF.

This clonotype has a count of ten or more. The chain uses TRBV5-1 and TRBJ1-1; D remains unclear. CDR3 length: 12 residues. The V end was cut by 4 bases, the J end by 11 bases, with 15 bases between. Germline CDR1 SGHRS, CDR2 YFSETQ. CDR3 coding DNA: TGCGCCAGCAGCGTAGACGAGAGAGGGGCTTTCTTT. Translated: CASSVDERGAFF. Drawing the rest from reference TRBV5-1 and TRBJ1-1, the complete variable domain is KAGVTQTPRYLIKTRGQQVTLSCSPISGHRSVSWYQQTPGQGLQFLFEYFSETQRNKGNFPGRFSGRQFSNSRSEMNVSTLELGDSALYLCASSVDERGAFFGQGTRLTVV.

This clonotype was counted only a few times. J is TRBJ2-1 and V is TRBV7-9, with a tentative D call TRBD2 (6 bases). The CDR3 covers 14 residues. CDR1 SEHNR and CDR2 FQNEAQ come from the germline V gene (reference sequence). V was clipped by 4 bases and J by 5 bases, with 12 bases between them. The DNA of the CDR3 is TGTGCCAGCAGCTCCAATCTAGCGAACAATGAGCAGTTCTTC. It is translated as CASSSNLANNEQFF.

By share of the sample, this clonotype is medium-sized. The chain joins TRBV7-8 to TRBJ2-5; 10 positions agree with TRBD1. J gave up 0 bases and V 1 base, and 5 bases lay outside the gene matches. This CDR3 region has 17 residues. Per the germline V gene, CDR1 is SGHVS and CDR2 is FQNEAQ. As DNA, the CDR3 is TGTGCCAGCAGCTTAGGGCCGGACAGGGGGAACCAAGAGACCCAGTACTTC. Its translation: CASSLGPDRGNQETQYF.